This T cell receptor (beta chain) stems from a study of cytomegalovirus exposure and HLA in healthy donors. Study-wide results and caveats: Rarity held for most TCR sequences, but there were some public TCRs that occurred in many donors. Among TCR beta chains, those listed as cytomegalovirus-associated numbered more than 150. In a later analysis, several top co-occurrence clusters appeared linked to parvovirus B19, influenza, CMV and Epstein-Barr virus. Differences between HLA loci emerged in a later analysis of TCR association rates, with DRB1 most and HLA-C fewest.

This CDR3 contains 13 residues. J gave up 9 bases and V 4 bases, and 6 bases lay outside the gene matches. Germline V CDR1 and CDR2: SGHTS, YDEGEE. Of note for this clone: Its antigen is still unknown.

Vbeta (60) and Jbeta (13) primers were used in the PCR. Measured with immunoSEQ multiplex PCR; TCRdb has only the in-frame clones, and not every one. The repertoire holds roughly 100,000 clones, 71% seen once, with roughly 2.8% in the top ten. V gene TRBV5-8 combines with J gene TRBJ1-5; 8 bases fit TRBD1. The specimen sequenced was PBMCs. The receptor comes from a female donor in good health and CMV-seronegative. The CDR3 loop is CASSPDRAGPQHF. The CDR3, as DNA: TGTGCCAGCAGCCCGGACAGGGCCGGGCCCCAGCATTTT.